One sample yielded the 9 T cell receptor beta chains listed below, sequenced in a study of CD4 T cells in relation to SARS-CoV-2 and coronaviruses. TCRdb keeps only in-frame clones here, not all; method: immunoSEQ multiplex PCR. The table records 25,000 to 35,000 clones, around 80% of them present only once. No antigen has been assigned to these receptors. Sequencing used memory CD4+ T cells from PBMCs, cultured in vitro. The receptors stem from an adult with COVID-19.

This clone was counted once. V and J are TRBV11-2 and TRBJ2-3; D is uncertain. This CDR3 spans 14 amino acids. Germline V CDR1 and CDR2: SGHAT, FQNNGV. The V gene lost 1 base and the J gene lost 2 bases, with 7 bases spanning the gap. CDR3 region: CASSLALATDTQYF. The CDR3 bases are TGTGCCAGCAGCTTAGCCCTCGCCACAGATACGCAGTATTTT.

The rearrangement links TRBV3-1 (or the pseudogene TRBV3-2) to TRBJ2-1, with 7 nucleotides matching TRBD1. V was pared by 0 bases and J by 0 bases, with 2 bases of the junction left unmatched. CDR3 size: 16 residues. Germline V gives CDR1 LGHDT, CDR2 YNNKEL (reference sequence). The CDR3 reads CASSQDSGGSYNEQFF. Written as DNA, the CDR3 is TGTGCCAGCAGCCAAGACTCAGGGGGCTCCTACAATGAGCAGTTCTTC.

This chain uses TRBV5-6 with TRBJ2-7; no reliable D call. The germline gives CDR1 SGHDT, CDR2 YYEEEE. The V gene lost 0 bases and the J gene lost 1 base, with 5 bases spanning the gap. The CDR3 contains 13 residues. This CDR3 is CASSLVESYEQYF. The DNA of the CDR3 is TGTGCCAGCAGCTTGGTTGAGTCCTACGAGCAGTACTTC.

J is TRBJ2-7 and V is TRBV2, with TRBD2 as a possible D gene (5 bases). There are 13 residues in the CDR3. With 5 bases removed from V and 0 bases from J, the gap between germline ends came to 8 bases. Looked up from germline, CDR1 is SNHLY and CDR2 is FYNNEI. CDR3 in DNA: TGTGCCAGCAGTCGGGGTAGCTCCTACGAGCAGTACTTC. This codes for CASSRGSSYEQYF.

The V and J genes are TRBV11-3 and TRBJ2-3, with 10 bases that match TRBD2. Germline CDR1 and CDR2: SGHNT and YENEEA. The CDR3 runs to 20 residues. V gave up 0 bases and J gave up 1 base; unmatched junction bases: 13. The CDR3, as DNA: TGTGCCAGCAGCTTAGAGCAAGGACTAGCGGCTAGCGGGCGCACAGATACGCAGTATTTT. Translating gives CASSLEQGLAASGRTDTQYF.

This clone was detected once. This chain's CDR3 is CAWSVGSPYEQYF. CDR3 DNA: TGTGCCTGGAGTGTGGGATCCCCCTACGAGCAGTACTTC. The V gene is TRBV30, the J gene TRBJ2-7; D ambiguous. The CDR3 spans 13 residues. Germline CDR1 reads GTSNPN; CDR2 reads SVGIG (reference sequence). V lost 0 bases and J lost 2, with 8 bases in between. Looking up the rest from reference TRBV30 and TRBJ2-7 gives the full variable domain: SQTIHQWPATLVQPVGSPLSLECTVEGTSNPNLYWYRQAAGRGLQLLFYSVGIGQISSEVPQNLSASRPQDRQFILSSKKLLLSDSGFYLCAWSVGSPYEQYFGPGTRLTVT.

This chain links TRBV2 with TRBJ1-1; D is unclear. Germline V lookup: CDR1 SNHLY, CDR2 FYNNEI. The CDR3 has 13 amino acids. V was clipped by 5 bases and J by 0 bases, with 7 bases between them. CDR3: CASSIEVNTEAFF. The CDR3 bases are TGTGCCAGCAGTATCGAGGTGAACACTGAAGCTTTCTTT.

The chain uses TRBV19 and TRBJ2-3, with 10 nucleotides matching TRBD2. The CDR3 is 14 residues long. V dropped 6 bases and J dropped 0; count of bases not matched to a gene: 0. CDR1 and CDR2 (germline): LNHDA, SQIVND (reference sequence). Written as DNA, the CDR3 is TGTGCCAGTAGGACTAGCGGGAGCACAGATACGCAGTATTTT. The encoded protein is CASRTSGSTDTQYF.

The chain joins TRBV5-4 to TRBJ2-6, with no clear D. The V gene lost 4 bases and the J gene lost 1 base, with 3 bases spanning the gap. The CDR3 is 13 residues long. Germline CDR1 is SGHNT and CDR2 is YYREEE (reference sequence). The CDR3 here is CASSPSGANVLTF. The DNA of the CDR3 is TGTGCCAGCAGCCCTTCTGGGGCCAACGTCCTGACTTTC. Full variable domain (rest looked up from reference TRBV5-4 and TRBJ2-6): ETGVTQSPTHLIKTRGQQVTLRCSSQSGHNTVSWYQQALGQGPQFIFQYYREEENGRGNFPPRFSGLQFPNYSSELNVNALELDDSALYLCASSPSGANVLTFGAGSRLTVL.